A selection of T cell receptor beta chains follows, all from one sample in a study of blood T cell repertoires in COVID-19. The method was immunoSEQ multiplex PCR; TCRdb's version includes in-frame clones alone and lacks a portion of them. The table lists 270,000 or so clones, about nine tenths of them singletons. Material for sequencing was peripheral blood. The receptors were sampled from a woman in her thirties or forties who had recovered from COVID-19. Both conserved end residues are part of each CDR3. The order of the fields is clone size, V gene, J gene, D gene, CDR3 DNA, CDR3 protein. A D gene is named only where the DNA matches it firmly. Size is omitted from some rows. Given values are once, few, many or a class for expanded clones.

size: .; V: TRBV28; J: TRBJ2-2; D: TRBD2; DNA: TGTGCCAGCAGTCCCGTGCGGGAGGCTAACACCGGGGAGCTGTTTTTT; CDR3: CASSPVREANTGELFF
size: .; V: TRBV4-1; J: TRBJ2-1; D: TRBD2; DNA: TGCGCCAGCAGCCTCGCGGGAGGGCCATACAATGAACAGTTCTTC; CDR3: CASSLAGGPYNEQFF
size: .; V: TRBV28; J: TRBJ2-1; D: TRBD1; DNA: TGTGCCAGCAGTTTAGCCGGGACAGGGGACAATGAGCAGTTCTTC; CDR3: CASSLAGTGDNEQFF
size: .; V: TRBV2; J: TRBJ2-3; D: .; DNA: TGTGCCAGCAGCTTGGGGCAGAGCACAGATACGCAGTATTTT; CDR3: CASSLGQSTDTQYF
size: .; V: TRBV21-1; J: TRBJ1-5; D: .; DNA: TGTGCCAGCAGCAAAGGAGGGAAGGGGAGGGCAAATCAGCCCCAGCATTTT; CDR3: CASSKGGKGRANQPQHF
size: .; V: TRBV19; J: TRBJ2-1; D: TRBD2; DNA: TGTGCCAGTAGTATGACTAGCGGGAGTGGTGAGCAGTTCTTC; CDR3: CASSMTSGSGEQFF
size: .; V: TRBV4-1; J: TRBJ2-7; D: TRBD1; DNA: TGCGCCAGCAGCCAGCAGGACAGGGACTACGAGCAGTACTTC; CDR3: CASSQQDRDYEQYF
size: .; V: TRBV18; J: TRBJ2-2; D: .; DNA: TGTGCCAGCTCACCGCAGGGTGGTACGTTCGGGGAGCTGTTTTTT; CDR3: CASSPQGGTFGELFF
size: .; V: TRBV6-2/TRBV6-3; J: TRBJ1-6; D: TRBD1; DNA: TGTGCCAGCAGCCCTCGACAGGGTATCAACTATAATTCACCCCTCCACTTT; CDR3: CASSPRQGINYNSPLHF
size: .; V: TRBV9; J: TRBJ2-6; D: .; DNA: TGTGCCAGCAGCGTAGGCGGTTCTGGGGCCAACGTCCTGACTTTC; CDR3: CASSVGGSGANVLTF
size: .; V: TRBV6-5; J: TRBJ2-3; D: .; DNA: TGTGCCAGCAGTTCAACAGGGGGGGCAGATACGCAGTATTTT; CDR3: CASSSTGGADTQYF
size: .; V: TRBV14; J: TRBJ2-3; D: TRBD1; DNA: TGTGCCAGCAGCCCGCGCTGGACAGGACCCACAGATACGCAGTATTTT; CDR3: CASSPRWTGPTDTQYF
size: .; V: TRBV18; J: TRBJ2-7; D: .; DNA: TGTGCCAGCTCACCAAGGACAGACTACGAGCAGTACTTC; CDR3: CASSPRTDYEQYF
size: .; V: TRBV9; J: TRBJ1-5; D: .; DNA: TGTGCCAGCAGCGTAGGGACAGCTCCGAGTCCGCGTCAGCCCCAGCATTTT; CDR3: CASSVGTAPSPRQPQHF
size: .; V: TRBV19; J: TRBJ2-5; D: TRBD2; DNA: TGTGCCAGTAGTAGCGGGAGGGCCGGAGAGACCCAGTACTTC; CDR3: CASSSGRAGETQYF
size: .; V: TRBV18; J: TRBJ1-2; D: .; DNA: TGTGCCAGCTCACCACCCGACATGTGGTACACCTTC; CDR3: CASSPPDMWYTF
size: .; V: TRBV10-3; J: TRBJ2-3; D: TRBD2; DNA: TGTGCCATCAGTGAGTCCACCCGACTAGCGGGAGAGCGCGATACGCAGTATTTT; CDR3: CAISESTRLAGERDTQYF
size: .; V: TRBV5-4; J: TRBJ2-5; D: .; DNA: TGTGCCAGCAGTGTCACCACTCGAACCCAAGAGACCCAGTACTTC; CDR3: CASSVTTRTQETQYF
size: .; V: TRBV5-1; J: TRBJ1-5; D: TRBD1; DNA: TGCGCCAGCAGCTTCGGGACAGGTGATCAGCCCCAGCATTTT; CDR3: CASSFGTGDQPQHF
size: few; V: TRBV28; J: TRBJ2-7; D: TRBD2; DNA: TGTGCCAGCAGTTCAGCGGGAGGGACCTACGAGCAGTACTTC; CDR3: CASSSAGGTYEQYF
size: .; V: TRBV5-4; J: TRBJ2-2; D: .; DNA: TGTGCCAGCAGGGGCCGGGAGCTGTTTTTT; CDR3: CASRGRELFF
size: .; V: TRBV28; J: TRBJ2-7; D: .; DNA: TGTGCCAGCAGACCCTCCTCGGAGGGGATCCCCTACGAGCAGTACTTC; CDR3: CASRPSSEGIPYEQYF
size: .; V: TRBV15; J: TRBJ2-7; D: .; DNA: TGTGCCACCAGCAGATATTTCGGGTCCCCCCGGAGCTCCTACGAGCAGTACTTC; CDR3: CATSRYFGSPRSSYEQYF
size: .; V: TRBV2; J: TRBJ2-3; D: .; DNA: TGTGCCAGCAGCTATCAGGGTGACACGCAGTATTTT; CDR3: CASSYQGDTQYF
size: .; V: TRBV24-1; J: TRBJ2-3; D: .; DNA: TGTGCCACCAGTGACCCGATCGGGAAAGGCACAGATACGCAGTATTTT; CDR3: CATSDPIGKGTDTQYF
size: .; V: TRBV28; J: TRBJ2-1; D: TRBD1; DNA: TGTGCCAGCAGTTTGTTGGGGACAGGGGTTGTCTTC; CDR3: CASSLLGTGVVF
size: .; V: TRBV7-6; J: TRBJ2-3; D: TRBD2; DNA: TGTGCCAGCAGCTTACTAGCGGGAGGGCCGAATGGGGCCACAGATACGCAGTATTTT; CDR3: CASSLLAGGPNGATDTQYF
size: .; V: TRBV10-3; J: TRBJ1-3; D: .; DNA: TGTGCCATCAGTGGGACGGGGGGAAACACCATATATTTT; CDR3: CAISGTGGNTIYF
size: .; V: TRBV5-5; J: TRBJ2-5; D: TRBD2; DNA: TGTGCCAGCAGCTTGGTTATGGGACTAGCGGGAGGAGAGACCCAGTACTTC; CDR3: CASSLVMGLAGGETQYF
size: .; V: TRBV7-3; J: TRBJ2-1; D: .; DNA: TGTGCCAGCAGCTTGGGACTGGGGGGAAATGAGCAGTTCTTC; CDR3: CASSLGLGGNEQFF
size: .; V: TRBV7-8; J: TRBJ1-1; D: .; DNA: TGTGCCAGCACCGAGGTCTCTGAAGCTTTCTTT; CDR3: CASTEVSEAFF
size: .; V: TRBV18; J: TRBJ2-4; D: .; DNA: TGTGCCAGCTCACCAGTGGGAGGAGTAGCCAAAAACATTCAGTACTTC; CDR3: CASSPVGGVAKNIQYF
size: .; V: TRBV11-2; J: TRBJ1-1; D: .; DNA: TGTGCCAGCAGCTTATACCCGGCAGGCAACACTGAAGCTTTCTTT; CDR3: CASSLYPAGNTEAFF
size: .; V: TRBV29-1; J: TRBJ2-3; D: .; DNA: TGCAGCGTTGAAGGGCAGGGAGGTGCAGATACGCAGTATTTT; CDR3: CSVEGQGGADTQYF
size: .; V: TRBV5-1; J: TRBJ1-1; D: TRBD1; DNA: TGCGCCAGCACCGGACAGGGCTATGACACTGAAGCTTTCTTT; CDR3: CASTGQGYDTEAFF
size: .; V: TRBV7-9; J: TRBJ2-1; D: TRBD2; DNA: TGTGCCAGCAGCTTAGCGGAGGCTAGCGGGGGCGATGAGCAGTTCTTC; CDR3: CASSLAEASGGDEQFF
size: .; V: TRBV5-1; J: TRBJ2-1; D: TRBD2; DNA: TGCGCCAGCAGCATGACTAGCGGGAGAGAGGATGAGCAGTTCTTC; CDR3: CASSMTSGREDEQFF
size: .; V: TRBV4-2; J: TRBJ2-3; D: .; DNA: TGTGCCAGCAGCCAAGAGGCACCTAGCACAGATACGCAGTATTTT; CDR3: CASSQEAPSTDTQYF
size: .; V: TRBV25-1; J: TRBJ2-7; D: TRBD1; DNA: TGTGCCAGCAGTGGGTTGACCGGGACAGGGGGTGAGCAGTACTTC; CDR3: CASSGLTGTGGEQYF